This T cell receptor beta chain was captured by sequencing in a study of cytomegalovirus exposure and HLA in healthy donors. Study details: It was reported in a later analysis that the roughly 120 validation repertoires used the same platform as the approximately 600 first-cohort repertoires. Study outcomes and limitations: More than 150 TCR beta chains were listed as cytomegalovirus-associated. A later analysis found first-cohort TCR clusters tended to co-occur in the roughly 120 validation repertoires. Researchers reported that three CMV-associated chains were confirmed in vitro as CMV antigen-specific.

Libraries were prepared by immunoSEQ multiplex PCR; TCRdb keeps only in-frame clonotypes and omits some of them. The top ten clones hold roughly 5.8% of a sample with approximately 160,000 clones, roughly nine tenths of them seen once. This clone was seen only a few times. Antigen unknown. This CDR3 region has 13 residues. The V end lost 2 bases, the J end lost 7 bases, and 9 bases lay between the germline ends. Germline V gene lookup returns CDR1 MGHRA and CDR2 YSYEKL. The source material was PBMCs. The chain employs TRBV4-1 and TRBJ1-5; no clear D. This clonotype originated in a woman aged 25 to 39 in good health and CMV-seronegative. The DNA for the CDR3 is TGCGCCAGCAGCCAATCGGAGCGACAGCCCCAGCATTTT. Translated: CASSQSERQPQHF.